This TCR beta chain was documented in a study of T cell responses to AZD1222 COVID-19 vaccine. This CDR3 is 16 amino acids long. Germline CDR1 and CDR2: LGHDT and YNNKEL (reference sequence). The trim removed 3 bases at V and 5 bases at J, leaving 10 bases unmatched. The table came from immunoSEQ multiplex PCR; TCRdb's copy has only in-frame clones and leaves some out. Seen here are nearly 110,000 clones, 75% to 90% observed once, and the top ten hold approximately 4%. The sequences come from peripheral blood, collected on day 0 of AZD1222 vaccination. This sequence originates from an adult in good health. The chain uses TRBV3-1 (or the pseudogene TRBV3-2) and TRBJ2-1; TRBD1 aligns across 7 bases. CDR3 residues: CASSHYPGQRDNEQFF. In DNA, the CDR3 is TGTGCCAGCAGCCATTATCCGGGACAGCGAGACAATGAGCAGTTCTTC.